This T cell receptor (beta chain) was identified during a study of blood T cell repertoires in COVID-19. Study overall: Both acute and convalescent COVID-19 samples were obtained from the United States, Italy and Spain. Sources were T cells, B-cell-depleted T cells, or PBMCs; the material itself was cDNA or gDNA.

This clone occurred a few times. Patients in Seattle were enrolled during active infection, then followed longitudinally. The V gene's germline CDR1 is MNHEY and CDR2 SVGAGI. There are 15 residues in the CDR3. V lost 8 bases, J lost 1 base, and 16 bases lay in between. Per the study methods: Reference gene primer amplification gave estimated nucleated cell counts. TCRdb's copy holds only in-frame clones and misses some; the assay was immunoSEQ multiplex PCR. V, J and clone size reflect that table, while D and trimming were determined from the DNA. Of about 36,000 clones listed, about three quarters are singletons.

Sequenced: peripheral blood. This TCR derives from a man aged 70-80 years with COVID-19, enrolled during active disease. This chain connects TRBV6-5 to TRBJ2-3, with D perhaps TRBD2 (5 bases). The chain's CDR3 is CASGSGVWGTDTQYF. DNA of the CDR3: TGTGCCAGCGGGAGTGGGGTTTGGGGCACAGATACGCAGTATTTT.